The 28 T cell receptor beta chains below all came from one sample that was sequenced in a study of early T cells in non-severe SARS-CoV-2 infection. TCRdb processed the 5' RACE reads anew with MiXCR; each CDR3 protein has one entry. The sample carries about 40,000 distinct CDR3 sequences, less than 6.5% recorded once. Here the sequenced sample was whole blood, taken at baseline. Receptors originate from an adult who was a healthcare worker with PCR-confirmed SARS-CoV-2 infection or an uninfected control (not recorded which).

There are a few counts of this clonotype. The chain couples TRBV29-1 to TRBJ1-5, with a possible D match to TRBD1 (5 bases). Deletions cut 3 bases from V and 4 bases from J, with 13 bases between. Germline V gives CDR1 SQVTM, CDR2 ANQGSEA. This CDR3 comprises 14 residues. The CDR3 loop is CSVEIGAGNQPQHF. DNA for the CDR3: TGCAGCGTTGAGATAGGGGCAGGGAATCAGCCCCAGCATTTT.

Ten or more counts support this clonotype. The gene calls are TRBV20-1 and TRBJ2-2, with no clear D. Per germline, CDR1 DFQATT and CDR2 SNEGSKA (reference sequence). V was cut by 4 bases and J by 3 bases, with 3 bases left in between. CDR3 length: 11 amino acids. The CDR3 sequence: CSAKYTGELFF. CDR3 sequence (DNA): TGCAGTGCTAAATACACCGGGGAGCTGTTTTTT.

This clonotype was seen repeatedly, ten times or more. V is TRBV20-1 and J is TRBJ1-2; 8 positions agree with TRBD1. Germline assignment: CDR1 DFQATT and CDR2 SNEGSKA (reference sequence). The CDR3 spans 14 residues. Unmatched junction bases numbered 8, after V lost 0 bases and J lost 8 bases. The CDR3: CSARDQQGARGYTF. Written as DNA, the CDR3 is TGCAGTGCTAGAGATCAGCAGGGGGCGCGGGGCTACACCTTC.

The rearrangement links TRBV28 to TRBJ1-2; D unresolved. Germline loops: CDR1 MDHEN, CDR2 SYDVKM. Trimming removed 6 bases at V and 4 bases at J, with 9 bases between. This CDR3 is 12 amino acids long. The CDR3 DNA reads as TGTGCCAGCAGCTCGGCCGGCTATGGCTACACCTTC. Its translation is CASSSAGYGYTF.

This clonotype was seen a few times. V usage is TRBV5-6 and J usage is TRBJ2-1; 10 bases line up with TRBD2. V was clipped by 2 bases and J by 8 bases; unmatched bases: 1. CDR1 and CDR2 (germline): SGHDT, YYEEEE. There are 13 residues in the CDR3. The CDR3 sequence: CASSFSGGYEQFF. CDR3 sequence (DNA): TGTGCCAGCAGCTTTAGCGGGGGGTATGAGCAGTTCTTC.

This clonotype was seen a handful of times. The V gene is TRBV2, the J gene TRBJ1-1; D is ambiguous. The CDR3 is 11 residues long. V lost 4 bases, J lost 3 bases, and 3 bases lay in between. CDR1 is SNHLY, CDR2 FYNNEI, per germline. The CDR3 DNA reads TGTGCCAGCAGTGCTTACACTGAAGCTTTCTTT. Protein: CASSAYTEAFF.

This chain joins TRBV27 and TRBJ1-5; D ambiguous. The CDR3 loop spans 14 amino acids. Trimming cost V 6 bases and J 0 bases, with 9 bases left between them. Per germline, CDR1 MNHEY and CDR2 SMNVEV (reference sequence). CDR3 sequence (DNA): TGTGCCAGCAGCGGCCTGGATAGCAATCAGCCCCAGCATTTT. Its protein product is CASSGLDSNQPQHF.

This clonotype occurred many times. The genes are TRBV3-1 and TRBJ2-2; either TRBD1 or TRBD2 may supply D (5 bases each). Looked up from germline, CDR1 is LGHDT and CDR2 is YNNKEL (reference sequence). The CDR3 is 15 amino acids. The V gene lost 3 bases and the J gene lost 7 bases, with 15 bases spanning the gap. The CDR3, as DNA: TGTGCCAGCAGCCAGGGGACGGGCGAGGTCGGGGAGCTGTTTTTT. Its protein is CASSQGTGEVGELFF.

The chain has TRBV12-5 and TRBJ2-5; 8 bases are a match to TRBD2. The germline V gene has CDR1 LGHNT and CDR2 FRNRAP. J gave up 3 bases and V 3 bases, and 12 bases lay outside the gene matches. The CDR3 is made up of 17 amino acids. CDR3 sequence reads: CASGFTVQLGGEETQYF. The CDR3 coding sequence is TGTGCTAGTGGTTTCACTGTCCAGCTCGGGGGGGAAGAGACCCAGTACTTC.

This clonotype occurred many times. The J gene is TRBJ2-7, the V gene TRBV20-1, with 9 bases fitting TRBD2. After removal of 0 bases from V and 1 base from J, the junction contained 4 bases not matched to a gene. The CDR3 is 15 residues long. Germline CDR1 reads DFQATT; CDR2 reads SNEGSKA (reference sequence). CDR3 in amino acids: CSARDKTSGSYEQYF. CDR3 nucleotide sequence: TGCAGTGCTAGAGATAAGACTAGCGGTTCCTACGAGCAGTACTTC.

This clonotype was counted many times. CDR3 DNA: TGTGCCAGCAGGGAAAGGGACACGAACACTGAAGCTTTCTTT. Protein sequence: CASRERDTNTEAFF. This chain links TRBV12-3 or TRBV12-4 with TRBJ1-1; D might be TRBD1 (6 bases). The germline V and J ends were trimmed by 6 bases and 1 base, with 12 bases remaining between them. The CDR3 extends over 14 amino acids.

Many counts were recorded for this clonotype. The chain has TRBV6-5 and TRBJ2-2, with 10 bases aligning to TRBD1. The CDR3 sequence is 16 residues long. CDR1 and CDR2 (germline): MNHEY, SVGAGI. J gave up 7 bases and V 6 bases, and 11 bases lay outside the gene matches. CDR3 DNA sequence: TGTGCCAGCAGCCCGACCGGGACAGGGGCGTTCGGGGAGCTGTTTTTT. The encoded protein is CASSPTGTGAFGELFF.

This clonotype was detected ten times or more. The rearrangement joins TRBV20-1 to TRBJ1-1, with D unclear. Trimming shortened V by 0 bases and J by 1 base, and 15 bases separated the two germline ends. The length of the CDR3 is 16 residues. Germline CDR1 and CDR2: DFQATT and SNEGSKA (reference sequence). The CDR3 nucleotides are TGCAGTGCTAGAGAAGTAAGTGGTATGCAGAACACTGAAGCTTTCTTT. Its translation: CSAREVSGMQNTEAFF.

The CDR3 DNA follows: TGTGCCAGCGGAGACACAGATACGCAGTATTTT. Protein sequence: CASGDTDTQYF. The chain is built from TRBV28 and TRBJ2-3; no reliable D call. Germline V gene data show CDR1 as MDHEN and CDR2 as SYDVKM. CDR3 length: 11 amino acids. The V gene lost 8 bases and the J gene lost 2 bases, with 5 bases spanning the gap. Together with reference TRBV28 and TRBJ2-3, the CDR3 gives the full variable domain: DVKVTQSSRYLVKRTGEKVFLECVQDMDHENMFWYRQDPGLGLRLIYFSYDVKMKEKGDIPEGYSVSREKKERFSLILESASTNQTSMYLCASGDTDTQYFGPGTRLTVL.

The chain couples TRBV6-6 to TRBJ2-5; 8 positions agree with TRBD2. CDR3 length: 13 amino acids. Germline CDR1 reads MNHNY; CDR2 reads SVGAGI (reference sequence). The trim removed 6 bases at V and 3 bases at J, leaving 3 bases unmatched. The DNA of the CDR3 is TGTGCCAGCAGGGACGGGGGGGAAGAGACCCAGTACTTC. Its translation: CASRDGGEETQYF.

This clonotype came up many times. The rearrangement uses TRBV12-3 or TRBV12-4 and TRBJ1-5; 8 bases map to TRBD1. Losses at the gene ends were 6 bases for V and 7 bases for J; bases not matched to a gene: 5. There are 13 residues in the CDR3. CDR3 sequence reads: CASSLDRVQPQHF. In nucleotides, the CDR3 is TGTGCCAGCAGCTTGGACAGGGTACAGCCCCAGCATTTT.

This clonotype was recorded many times. The chain carries TRBV27 and TRBJ1-5; D is undetermined. CDR3 length: 12 residues. Deletions cut 4 bases from V and 6 bases from J, with 7 bases between. Germline-derived CDR1 and CDR2 are MNHEY and SMNVEV (reference sequence). The CDR3 sequence is CASSWWGQPQHF. In nucleotides, the CDR3 is TGTGCCAGCAGTTGGTGGGGTCAGCCCCAGCATTTT.

The chain couples TRBV6-2 or TRBV6-3 to TRBJ2-1; 9 nucleotides align to TRBD2. The germline V gene has CDR1 MNHEY and CDR2 SVGEGT. The CDR3 consists of 15 residues. With V trimmed by 6 bases and J by 3 bases, 6 bases remained unmatched. The CDR3: CASRSAGGDYNEQFF. The DNA of the CDR3 is TGTGCCAGCAGGTCAGCGGGGGGAGACTACAATGAGCAGTTCTTC.

The CDR3 reads CASSEGGTGVEQYF. As DNA, the CDR3 is TGTGCCAGCAGTGAAGGAGGGACAGGGGTCGAGCAGTACTTC. The V call is TRBV6-1, the J call TRBJ2-7; 10 nucleotides line up with TRBD1. Per germline, CDR1 MNHNS and CDR2 SASEGT. Trimming at V came to 1 base and at J to 6 bases, leaving 3 bases not matched to a gene. CDR3 length: 14 amino acids.

The gene calls are TRBV11-2 and TRBJ2-3; D is uncertain. V lost 2 bases and J lost 4, with 13 bases in between. This CDR3 contains 15 residues. Germline lookup yields CDR1 SGHAT and CDR2 FQNNGV. The CDR3 bases are TGTGCCAGCAGCTTATCCCCGGAATTCGCAGATACGCAGTATTTT. This sequence encodes CASSLSPEFADTQYF. Looking up the rest from reference TRBV11-2 and TRBJ2-3 gives the full variable domain: EAGVAQSPRYKIIEKRQSVAFWCNPISGHATLYWYQQILGQGPKLLIQFQNNGVVDDSQLPKDRFSAERLKGVDSTLKIQPAKLEDSAVYLCASSLSPEFADTQYFGPGTRLTVL.

The chain recombines TRBV2 with TRBJ2-7, with 9 bases fitting TRBD1. Germline CDR1 reads SNHLY; CDR2 reads FYNNEI. The CDR3 is 14 amino acids. The junction had 4 bases not matched to a gene; V was cut back by 4 bases and J by 3 bases. The CDR3 DNA reads as TGTGCCAGCAGTGGAGGACAGGGGAGCTACGAGCAGTACTTC. It specifies CASSGGQGSYEQYF.

Here the CDR3 DNA reads TGTGCCAGCAGCCATAGGGGAAAAAAGGGCGGGCCCGAAGAACTGTTTTTT. Its protein is CASSHRGKKGGPEELFF. The chain carries TRBV7-9 and TRBJ1-4; D might be TRBD1 (5 bases). The germline gives CDR1 SEHNR, CDR2 FQNEAQ (reference sequence). The CDR3 runs 17 residues. V was cut by 5 bases and J by 12 bases, with 28 bases left in between.

The V gene is TRBV6-2 or TRBV6-3, the J gene TRBJ2-1; D is ambiguous. The CDR3 has 19 amino acids. From germline, CDR1 is MNHEY and CDR2 SVGEGT. The V and J ends lost 0 bases and 1 base respectively, with 19 bases between them. CDR3 amino acids: CASSYSILQWSRSYNEQFF. CDR3 nucleotide sequence: TGTGCCAGCAGTTACTCGATTTTACAGTGGAGCAGATCCTACAATGAGCAGTTCTTC.

This clonotype was recorded a few times. The chain has TRBV20-1 and TRBJ1-4; maybe TRBD1 (5 bases). The CDR3 consists of 11 residues. Germline loops: CDR1 DFQATT, CDR2 SNEGSKA (reference sequence). Deletions cut 5 bases from V and 10 bases from J, with 11 bases between. The CDR3, as DNA: TGCAGTGCTCTGGCCGGGGGAAAACTGTTTTTT. Translating gives CSALAGGKLFF.

This clonotype was recorded at least ten times. The chain recombines TRBV5-1 with TRBJ2-4, with D perhaps TRBD1 or TRBD2 (5 bases each). V was cut by 8 bases and J by 10 bases, with 16 bases left in between. There are 12 residues in the CDR3. The germline CDR1 and CDR2 sequences are SGHRS and YFSETQ. The CDR3 region is CASPGAAEIQYF. For the CDR3, the DNA is TGCGCCAGTCCCGGGGCTGCGGAAATTCAGTACTTC. Looking up the rest from reference TRBV5-1 and TRBJ2-4 gives the full variable domain: KAGVTQTPRYLIKTRGQQVTLSCSPISGHRSVSWYQQTPGQGLQFLFEYFSETQRNKGNFPGRFSGRQFSNSRSEMNVSTLELGDSALYLCASPGAAEIQYFGAGTRLSVL.

In its sample, this clonotype was seen many times. This chain joins TRBV4-3 and TRBJ1-1, with no clear D. V lost 1 base, J lost 0 bases, and 9 bases lay in between. Germline lookup yields CDR1 LGHNA and CDR2 YSLEER. The CDR3 contains 15 residues. For the CDR3, the DNA is TGCGCCAGCAGCCAAGTTGCGCGCTTGAACACTGAAGCTTTCTTT. Translation gives CASSQVARLNTEAFF.

This clonotype showed up many times. This rearrangement joins TRBV12-3 or TRBV12-4 to TRBJ2-5, with TRBD1 matching over 8 bases. This CDR3 spans 14 amino acids. The trim removed 6 bases at V and 4 bases at J, leaving 7 bases unmatched. CDR3 nucleotide sequence: TGTGCCAGCAGCCCCGGACAGGGAAGAGAGACCCAGTACTTC. It codes for CASSPGQGRETQYF.

This clonotype showed up many times. The chain joins TRBV2 to TRBJ1-4, with D possibly TRBD1 on 6 matching bases. The V end lost 6 bases, the J end lost 7 bases, and 18 bases lay between the germline ends. CDR3 length: 15 amino acids. Germline V gene sequence: CDR1 SNHLY, CDR2 FYNNEI. CDR3 bases: TGTGCCAGCAGGGAAACAGGGAAGGGTTTTGAAAAACTGTTTTTT. Translation gives CASRETGKGFEKLFF.